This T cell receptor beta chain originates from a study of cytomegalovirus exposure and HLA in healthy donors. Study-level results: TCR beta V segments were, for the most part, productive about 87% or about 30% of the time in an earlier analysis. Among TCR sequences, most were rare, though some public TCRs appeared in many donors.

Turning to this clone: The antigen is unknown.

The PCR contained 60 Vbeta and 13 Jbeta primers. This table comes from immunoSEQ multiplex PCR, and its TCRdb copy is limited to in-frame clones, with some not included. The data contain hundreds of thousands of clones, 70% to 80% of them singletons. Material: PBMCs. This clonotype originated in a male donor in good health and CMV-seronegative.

The CDR3 DNA reads TGCGCCAGCAGCCGGAGTAGCGGGAGCGACGAGACCCAGTACTTC. Translated: CASSRSSGSDETQYF. The genes are TRBV5-1 and TRBJ2-5, with 9 bases aligning to TRBD2. Germline V gene lookup returns CDR1 SGHRS and CDR2 YFSETQ. The CDR3 consists of 15 residues. The J segment lost 5 bases and the V segment lost 4 bases, leaving 9 bases of the junction unmatched.